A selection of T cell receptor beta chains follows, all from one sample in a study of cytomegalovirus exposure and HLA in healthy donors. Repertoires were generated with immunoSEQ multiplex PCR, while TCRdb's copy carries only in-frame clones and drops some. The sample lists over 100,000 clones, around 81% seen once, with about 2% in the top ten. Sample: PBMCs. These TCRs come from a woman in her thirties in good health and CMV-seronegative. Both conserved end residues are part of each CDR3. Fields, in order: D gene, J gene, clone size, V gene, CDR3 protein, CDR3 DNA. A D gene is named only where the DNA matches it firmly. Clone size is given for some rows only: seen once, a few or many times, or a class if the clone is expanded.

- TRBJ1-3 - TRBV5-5 CASSLFLSGNTIYF TGTGCCAGCAGCTTGTTCCTCTCTGGAAACACCATATATTTT
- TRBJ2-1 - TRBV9 CASSVDPTYNEQFF TGTGCCAGCAGCGTAGACCCTACCTACAATGAGCAGTTCTTC
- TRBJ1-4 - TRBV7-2 CASSLRREKLFF TGTGCCAGCAGCTTACGCCGGGAAAAACTGTTTTTT
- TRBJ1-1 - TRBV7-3 CASRQYRMNTEAFF TGTGCCAGCAGACAATACAGAATGAACACTGAAGCTTTCTTT
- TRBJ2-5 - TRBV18 CASSPPGGIQETQYF TGTGCCAGCTCACCACCCGGTGGTATTCAAGAGACCCAGTACTTC
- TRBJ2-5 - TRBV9 CASSVAGQFGETQYF TGTGCCAGCAGCGTCGCAGGACAGTTTGGGGAGACCCAGTACTTC
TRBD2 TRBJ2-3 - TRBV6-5 CASSYSLAGGSDTQYF TGTGCCAGCAGTTACTCGTTAGCGGGAGGGTCAGATACGCAGTATTTT
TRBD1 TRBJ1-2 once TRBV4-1 CASSQGYKTGPHGYTF TGCGCCAGCAGCCAAGGCTACAAGACAGGGCCCCATGGCTACACCTTC
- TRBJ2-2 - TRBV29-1 CSATEQGAGELFF TGCAGCGCCACCGAACAGGGAGCCGGGGAGCTGTTTTTT
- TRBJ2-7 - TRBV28 CASRGRRGYEQYF TGTGCCAGCAGGGGTAGGAGGGGTTACGAGCAGTACTTC
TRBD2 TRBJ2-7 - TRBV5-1 CASSLGLASYEQYF TGCGCCAGCAGCTTAGGACTAGCTTCCTACGAGCAGTACTTC
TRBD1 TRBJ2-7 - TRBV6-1 CAGGTGKLYEQYF TGTGCCGGAGGGACAGGAAAATTGTACGAGCAGTACTTC
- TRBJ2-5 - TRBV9 CASSGEPQETQYF TGTGCCAGCAGCGGCGAGCCCCAAGAGACCCAGTACTTC
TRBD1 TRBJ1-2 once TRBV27 CASRYTGGRYGYTF TGTGCCAGCAGATATACAGGGGGCCGGTATGGCTACACCTTC
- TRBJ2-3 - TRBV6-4 CASSDSSSTDTQYF TGTGCCAGCAGTGACTCGAGTAGCACAGATACGCAGTATTTT
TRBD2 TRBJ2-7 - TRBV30 CAWSQGRAQEQYF TGTGCCTGGAGTCAAGGGAGGGCCCAAGAGCAGTACTTC
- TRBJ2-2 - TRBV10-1 CASSEIRDIKGTGELFF TGCGCCAGCAGCGAAATCCGGGACATTAAGGGCACCGGGGAGCTGTTTTTT
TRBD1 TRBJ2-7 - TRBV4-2 CASSQGTRQGSPFNVPPYEQYF TGTGCCAGCAGCCAAGGAACTAGACAGGGGTCTCCTTTTAATGTTCCCCCATACGAGCAGTACTTC
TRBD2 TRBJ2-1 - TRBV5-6 CASSLAGAHNEQFF TGTGCCAGCAGCTTAGCGGGAGCCCACAATGAGCAGTTCTTC
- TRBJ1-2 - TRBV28 CASSLGLGRGYTF TGTGCCAGCAGTTTAGGACTTGGCCGGGGCTACACCTTC
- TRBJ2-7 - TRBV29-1 CSVATTGPYEQYF TGCAGCGTGGCGACCACAGGGCCCTACGAGCAGTACTTC
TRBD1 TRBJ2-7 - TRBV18 CASSPQGATPYEQYF TGTGCCAGCTCACCACAGGGGGCTACTCCCTACGAGCAGTACTTC
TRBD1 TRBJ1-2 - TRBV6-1 CASRHRDRGHYGYTF TGTGCCAGCAGACACCGGGACAGGGGGCATTATGGCTACACCTTC
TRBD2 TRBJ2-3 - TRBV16 CASSQLQLAGGHTQYF TGTGCCAGCAGCCAACTCCAACTAGCGGGAGGACATACGCAGTATTTT
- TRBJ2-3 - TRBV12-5 CASGPNPRGVTDTQYF TGTGCTAGTGGCCCAAATCCGCGGGGAGTCACAGATACGCAGTATTTT
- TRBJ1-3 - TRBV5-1 CASSLVSGTMLSGNTIYF TGCGCCAGCAGCTTGGTGTCAGGAACCATGCTTTCTGGAAACACCATATATTTT
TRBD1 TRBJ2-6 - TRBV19 CASIKGTGGSSGANVLTF TGTGCCAGTATTAAAGGGACAGGGGGTTCATCTGGGGCCAACGTCCTGACTTTC
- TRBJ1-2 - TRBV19 CASSRNREVDGYTF TGTGCCAGTAGTCGAAACAGGGAAGTCGATGGCTACACCTTC
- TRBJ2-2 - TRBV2 CASSEALEGTGELFF TGTGCCAGCAGTGAAGCGTTGGAGGGGACCGGGGAGCTGTTTTTT
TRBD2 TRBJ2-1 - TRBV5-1 CASSLGGTSGDNEQFF TGCGCCAGCAGCTTGGGCGGGACTAGCGGGGACAATGAGCAGTTCTTC
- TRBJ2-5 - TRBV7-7 CASSLHQTGETQYF TGTGCCAGCAGCCTTCACCAAACCGGGGAGACCCAGTACTTC
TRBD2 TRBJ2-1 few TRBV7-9 CASSYKRLAGDDDEQFF TGTGCCAGCAGCTATAAACGACTAGCGGGAGATGACGATGAGCAGTTCTTC
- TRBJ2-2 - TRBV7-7 CASSLDYTGELFF TGTGCTAGCAGCTTAGACTACACCGGGGAGCTGTTTTTT
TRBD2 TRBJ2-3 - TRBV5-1 CASSFGTNTDTQYF TGCGCCAGCAGCTTCGGGACTAACACAGATACGCAGTATTTT
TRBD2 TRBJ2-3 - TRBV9 CASSVQIAGGTDTQYF TGTGCCAGCAGCGTTCAAATAGCGGGTGGTACAGATACGCAGTATTTT